This paragraph reports one T cell receptor beta chain. This specimen belongs to a study of blood T cell repertoires in COVID-19. Study information: The United States, Italy and Spain were the sources of the acute and convalescent COVID-19 samples. Sources were T cells, B-cell-depleted T cells, or PBMCs; the material itself was cDNA or gDNA.

It was during active infection that Seattle patients were enrolled and then longitudinally followed. In the original analysis: Reference gene primer amplification yielded estimated nucleated cell counts. The protocol was immunoSEQ multiplex PCR, while the TCRdb copy is restricted to in-frame clones and leaves out a portion. V, J and clone size derive from that table, while D and trimming were established from the DNA sequence. The sample includes under 550,000 clones, approximately 90% of them seen just once. With V trimmed by 4 bases and J by 2 bases, 6 bases remained unmatched. The CDR3 has 15 residues. Germline V lookup: CDR1 SQVTM, CDR2 ANQGSEA.

The sequenced sample was peripheral blood. This chain uses TRBV29-1 with TRBJ2-1; 9 bases agree with TRBD1. This TCR came from a man in his late teens or twenties with COVID-19, enrolled during active disease. CDR3 bases: TGCAGCGTTGTGGGGCGGGACAGGGCCTACAATGAGCAGTTCTTC. Translation: CSVVGRDRAYNEQFF.